The 20 T cell receptor beta chains listed next were all sequenced from one sample in a study of regulatory T cells in long-lasting Graves disease. Time point noted: newly diagnosed GD, antithyroid drugs for less than 3 months. Extracted RNA from PBMCs served as the source of the TCR library. Arm-PCR with iRepertoire HTBI primers amplified the CDR3 regions for these TCR beta libraries. TCRdb recomputed calls from the multiplex PCR reads with MiXCR, one row per CDR3 protein. The table lists 300,000 to 450,000 distinct CDR3 sequences, roughly 15% of them singletons. Sample: peripheral blood mononuclear cells (PBMCs), taken at new diagnosis, from a patient treated with antithyroid drugs. The receptors stem from a female donor with Graves disease.

The V gene is TRBV20-1, the J gene TRBJ1-1; D is uncertain. The CDR3 is made up of 16 amino acids. The V end lost 1 base, the J end lost 1 base, and 16 bases lay between the germline ends. Germline values: CDR1 DFQATT, CDR2 SNEGSKA (reference sequence). CDR3 residues: CSARGLLGLGNTEAFF. CDR3 coding DNA: TGCAGTGCTAGAGGGCTGTTAGGGTTGGGGAACACTGAAGCTTTCTTT.

This clonotype was seen repeatedly, ten times or more. The gene calls are TRBV20-1 and TRBJ1-1, with 7 bases that match TRBD1. Germline V gene sequence: CDR1 DFQATT, CDR2 SNEGSKA (reference sequence). J lost 5 bases, V lost 5 bases, and 11 bases had no gene match. The CDR3 runs 14 residues. The CDR3 protein is CSAPPGQPLTEAFF. Written as DNA, the CDR3 is TGCAGTGCTCCGCCGGGACAGCCGCTTACTGAAGCTTTCTTT.

The chain couples TRBV18 to TRBJ1-1, with TRBD1 matching over 9 bases. The germline gives CDR1 KGHSH, CDR2 LQKENI. This CDR3 spans 15 amino acids. Trimming took 5 bases from V and 0 from J; bases not matched to a gene: 4. As DNA, the CDR3 is TGTGCCAGCTCATCTCGGGACAGGGTGAACACTGAAGCTTTCTTT. It encodes CASSSRDRVNTEAFF. Supplemented by reference TRBV18 and TRBJ1-1, the full variable domain reads NAGVMQNPRHLVRRRGQEARLRCSPMKGHSHVYWYRQLPEEGLKFMVYLQKENIIDESGMPKERFSAEFPKEGPSILRIQQVVRGDSAAYFCASSSRDRVNTEAFFGQGTRLTVV.

Comment on this clonotype: Since a much larger clone is just one base distant, this may be a read error. The rearrangement links TRBV7-8 to TRBJ1-1; D is undetermined. This CDR3 is built from 12 residues. Germline assignment: CDR1 SGHVS and CDR2 FQNEAQ. In DNA, the CDR3 is TGTGCCGGCAGCTTAGTTGAGTCCGAAGCTTTCTTT. As protein: CAGSLVESEAFF.

Many counts were recorded for this clonotype. The genes are TRBV4-1 and TRBJ2-1, with a possible D match to TRBD2 (5 bases). This CDR3 contains 15 residues. Germline V CDR1 and CDR2: MGHRA, YSYEKL. V shed 0 bases and J shed 3 bases, with 9 bases lying between them. The CDR3 region is CASSQESSDYNEQFF. The CDR3 DNA is TGCGCCAGCAGCCAAGAGAGTAGCGACTACAATGAGCAGTTCTTC.

The V gene is TRBV10-3, the J gene TRBJ1-2; 9 bases fit TRBD1. This CDR3 is 14 amino acids long. After removal of 10 bases from V and 6 bases from J, the junction contained 12 bases not matched to a gene. In germline, CDR1 is ENHRY, CDR2 SYGVKD. The CDR3 reads CATVPGQGSNGYTF. CDR3 coding DNA: TGTGCCACAGTCCCGGGACAGGGCTCCAATGGCTACACCTTC.

This clonotype was detected a few times. J is TRBJ2-7 and V is TRBV30, with D possibly being TRBD2 (6 bases). V was trimmed by 3 bases and J by 5 bases, leaving 11 bases between them. The CDR3 runs to 12 residues. CDR1 GTSNPN and CDR2 SVGIG come from the germline V gene (reference sequence). CDR3 sequence: CAWSWGEDEQYF. Here the CDR3 DNA reads TGTGCCTGGAGCTGGGGGGAGGACGAGCAGTACTTC.

Many counts were recorded for this clonotype. The rearrangement links TRBV11-2 to TRBJ2-6, with D unresolved. The CDR3 consists of 17 residues. Germline V gives CDR1 SGHAT, CDR2 FQNNGV. Trimming shortened V by 5 bases and J by 1 base, and 15 bases separated the two germline ends. CDR3 in amino acids: CASSPLLAASGANVLTF. The CDR3 DNA reads TGTGCCAGCAGCCCTCTCCTGGCAGCATCTGGGGCCAACGTCCTGACTTTC.

This clonotype was counted only a few times. The chain links TRBV18 to TRBJ2-7, with 8 positions matching TRBD2. The V gene end was trimmed by 10 bases and the J gene end by 4 bases; junction bases not matched to a gene: 9. The CDR3 is 13 residues long. CDR1 KGHSH and CDR2 LQKENI come from the germline V gene. CDR3 sequence: CANSRGGSYEQYF. CDR3 DNA sequence: TGTGCCAACTCCCGGGGGGGTTCGTACGAGCAGTACTTC.

This clonotype was recorded many times. The chain uses TRBV7-9 and TRBJ2-1, with 10 bases identical to TRBD2. The CDR3 is 18 residues long. Germline-derived CDR1 and CDR2 are SEHNR and FQNEAQ (reference sequence). V was clipped by 5 bases and J by 1 base; unmatched bases: 11. CDR3 in amino acids: CASSGGLAPLSSYNEQFF. DNA for the CDR3: TGTGCCAGCAGCGGGGGACTAGCGCCCCTTAGTTCCTACAATGAGCAGTTCTTC.

This clonotype was seen ten or more times. The chain combines TRBV28 with TRBJ2-7; 14 bases match TRBD2. CDR3 length: 17 residues. The J segment lost 3 bases and the V segment lost 4 bases, leaving 8 bases of the junction unmatched. CDR1 is MDHEN and CDR2 is SYDVKM in the germline V gene. The CDR3 DNA reads TGTGCCAGCAGTTATCTAGGGACTAGCGGGAGTATCTACGAGCAGTACTTC. Protein sequence: CASSYLGTSGSIYEQYF.

Ten or more counts support this clonotype. The CDR3 protein is CASSLQGQSSYEQYF. As DNA, the CDR3 is TGTGCCAGCAGCTTACAGGGACAGAGCTCCTACGAGCAGTACTTC. The chain has TRBV7-2 and TRBJ2-7; 7 bases align to TRBD1. The CDR3 is 15 residues long. The V gene's germline CDR1 is SGHTA and CDR2 FQGNSA. V was clipped by 2 bases and J by 0 bases; unmatched bases: 4. Complete variable domain (other parts from reference TRBV7-2 and TRBJ2-7): GAGVSQSPSNKVTEKGKDVELRCDPISGHTALYWYRQSLGQGLEFLIYFQGNSAPDKSGLPSDRFSAERTGGSVSTLTIQRTQQEDSAVYLCASSLQGQSSYEQYFGPGTRLTVT.

In this sample, this clonotype turned up many times. The chain recombines TRBV28 with TRBJ2-2, with D uncertain. CDR1 and CDR2 from the germline V gene are MDHEN and SYDVKM. This CDR3 contains 16 residues. V lost 7 bases, J lost 2 bases, and 17 bases lay in between. For the CDR3, the DNA is TGTGCCAGCACCCATGGTGGCAGGATAAACACCGGGGAGCTGTTTTTT. Translating gives CASTHGGRINTGELFF.

This clonotype has ten or more counts. This chain connects TRBV12-3 or TRBV12-4 to TRBJ1-1; the D is unclear. The CDR3 has 15 amino acids. The germline V and J ends were trimmed by 4 bases and 2 bases, with 14 bases remaining between them. CDR3 sequence: CASSSRGGTNTEAFF. The CDR3 DNA is TGTGCCAGCAGTTCCCGAGGTGGTACCAACACTGAAGCTTTCTTT.

J is TRBJ1-6 and V is TRBV19, with a possible D match to TRBD1 (5 bases). From germline, CDR1 is LNHDA and CDR2 SQIVND (reference sequence). Trimming stripped 6 bases from V and 0 bases from J, with 15 bases between. This CDR3 is 17 amino acids long. The CDR3 nucleotides are TGTGCCAGTAGCCCCGACAGCTACAGCTCCTATAATTCACCCCTCCACTTT. Encoded protein: CASSPDSYSSYNSPLHF. Combining the CDR3 with reference TRBV19 and TRBJ1-6 gives the whole variable domain DGGITQSPKYLFRKEGQNVTLSCEQNLNHDAMYWYRQDPGQGLRLIYYSQIVNDFQKGDIAEGYSVSREKKESFPLTVTSAQKNPTAFYLCASSPDSYSSYNSPLHFGNGTRLTVT.

This clonotype was seen repeatedly, ten times or more. The rearrangement uses TRBV27 and TRBJ2-7; 8 bases are shared with TRBD1. Germline V CDR1 and CDR2: MNHEY, SMNVEV (reference sequence). V lost 5 bases, J lost 6 bases, and 6 bases stayed unmatched. The CDR3 contains 13 residues. CDR3 coding DNA: TGTGCCAGCAGTGGCTTGACAGGGGTCGAGCAGTACTTC. As protein: CASSGLTGVEQYF.

This clonotype showed up many times. The rearrangement uses TRBV20-1 and TRBJ2-1, with D possibly called TRBD1 or TRBD2 (6 bases each). Trimming left V 6 bases short and J 8 bases short, with 14 bases between. This CDR3 comprises 12 residues. Per the germline V gene, CDR1 is DFQATT and CDR2 is SNEGSKA (reference sequence). CDR3 coding DNA: TGCAGTGCCCTCAGGGGAGGCCATGAGCAGTTCTTC. This codes for CSALRGGHEQFF.

The genes are TRBV4-2 and TRBJ2-7; the D gene is possibly TRBD1 (5 bases). Trimming shortened V by 3 bases and J by 2 bases, and 8 bases separated the two germline ends. Looked up from germline, CDR1 is LGHNA and CDR2 is YNFKEQ. The CDR3 has 13 amino acids. CDR3 region: CASSQGPAYEQYF. The CDR3 bases are TGTGCCAGCAGCCAGGGGCCCGCCTACGAGCAGTACTTC.

This clonotype was observed many times. The rearrangement uses TRBV27 and TRBJ2-7; 7 bases match TRBD1. Germline loops: CDR1 MNHEY, CDR2 SMNVEV (reference sequence). With 5 bases clipped from V and 5 bases from J, the junction kept 15 bases outside the gene matches. There are 16 residues in the CDR3. The CDR3 reads CASSMTLSRGLHEQYF. The DNA for the CDR3 is TGTGCCAGCAGTATGACCCTAAGCAGGGGGTTGCACGAGCAGTACTTC.

This clonotype occurred many times. This rearrangement joins TRBV2 to TRBJ1-1; TRBD1 is a possible D gene (5 bases). Germline CDR1 and CDR2: SNHLY and FYNNEI. The CDR3 length is 11 residues. V shed 4 bases and J shed 10 bases, with 10 bases lying between them. In nucleotides, the CDR3 is TGTGCCAGCAGTGGGGTCGGGGGAGCTTTCTTT. Translating it yields CASSGVGGAFF. Complete variable domain (other parts from reference TRBV2 and TRBJ1-1): EPEVTQTPSHQVTQMGQEVILRCVPISNHLYFYWYRQILGQKVEFLVSFYNNEISEKSEIFDDQFSVERPDGSNFTLKIRSTKLEDSAMYFCASSGVGGAFFGQGTRLTVV.